This T cell receptor beta chain derives from a study of cytomegalovirus exposure and HLA in healthy donors. Study-level background: As released early, the data held 70 million to 100 million unique TCRs from HLA-typed donors.

A remark on this clone: Its antigen is as yet unknown.

General study findings and limits: A later analysis showed that HLA-associated TCR beta chains had undergone more clonal expansion than equally common others.

60 Vbeta and 13 Jbeta primers were used in PCR. The repertoire was sequenced with immunoSEQ multiplex PCR; TCRdb's copy has only in-frame clones and lacks some. The sample contains about 150,000 clones, roughly 80% of which appear only once. CDR1 MRHNA and CDR2 SNTAGT come from the germline V gene. CDR3 length: 14 residues. V lost 7 bases to trimming and J lost 6 bases; unmatched junction nucleotides: 7. The receptor was derived from a woman aged 40 to 50 in good health and CMV-seronegative. Sequenced material: PBMCs. The chain couples TRBV6-4 to TRBJ1-5; 9 nucleotides align to TRBD1. The CDR3, as DNA: TGTGCCAGCAACAGACAGGGGGTATGTCAGCCCCAGCATTTT. It codes for CASNRQGVCQPQHF.